This section outlines one T cell receptor (beta chain) sequence together with its context. This entry comes from a study of blood T cells in healthy people across ages. The CDR3 has 17 residues. With 6 bases clipped from V and 6 bases from J, the junction kept 10 bases outside the gene matches. Germline lookup yields CDR1 SNHLY and CDR2 FYNNEI. It was with a sample-barcoded 5' primer and a J-beta primer mix that a second PCR of roughly 7 to 12 cycles was run. All samples yielded 2.5 million or more CDR3-containing paired-end reads. TCRdb redid the calling of the 5' RACE reads with MiXCR, one entry per CDR3 protein. The sample yields about 1.6 million distinct CDR3 sequences, roughly a third seen once.

The sample taken for sequencing was blood. The sequence came from a woman aged 30 to 39 in good health. J is TRBJ2-1 and V is TRBV2; 14 bases align to TRBD2. The CDR3 region has the DNA TGTGCCAGCAGCGCTGGGACTAGCGGGGGTTCCGTCAATGAGCAGTTCTTC. Protein product: CASSAGTSGGSVNEQFF.